These 4 T cell receptor beta chains came from one sample sequenced in a study of vaccination effects on CD4 cells after COVID-19. These receptors' targets are unknown. Culture proceeded for 10 days, and CD4+ T cells were then isolated. Either the BNT162b2 or mRNA-1273 vaccine was given to participants in two doses. Data came from immunoSEQ multiplex PCR; TCRdb stores just in-frame clones and leaves some out. Of about 57,000 clones in the sample, about 81% are singletons; the top ten hold about 4.5%. The sequences come from CD4+ T cells from PBMCs cultured without peptide, collected after COVID-19 vaccination. These receptors originate from a human donor who received a COVID-19 vaccine.

V gene TRBV19 combines with J gene TRBJ2-3; 8 bases are a match to TRBD2. V lost 3 bases and J lost 5; bases outside the gene matches: 7. The CDR3 runs 15 residues. Germline V lookup: CDR1 LNHDA, CDR2 SQIVND (reference sequence). This CDR3 is CASSIRGGREDTQYF. The CDR3 region has the DNA TGTGCCAGTAGTATTCGGGGGGGCAGGGAAGATACGCAGTATTTT.

V usage is TRBV27 and J usage is TRBJ2-7; D gene unclear. Germline assignment: CDR1 MNHEY and CDR2 SMNVEV (reference sequence). Trimming took off 4 bases at V and 0 bases at J, with 10 bases between the two ends. CDR3 size: 14 residues. As DNA, the CDR3 is TGTGCCAGCAGTTCACTTGGGGACTCCTACGAGCAGTACTTC. It codes for CASSSLGDSYEQYF.

This chain joins TRBV6-2 or TRBV6-3 and TRBJ2-3; D is undetermined. The CDR3 spans 14 residues. CDR1 and CDR2 (germline): MNHEY, SVGEGT. V was shortened by 5 bases and J by 0 bases, with 9 bases between the two germline ends. Here the CDR3 DNA reads TGTGCCAGCAGTCAGTTCTTAAGCACAGATACGCAGTATTTT. The encoded protein is CASSQFLSTDTQYF.

This clone came up a few times. The CDR3: CASSLVSGGQPQHF. In DNA form, the CDR3 reads TGCGCCAGCAGCTTGGTTTCAGGGGGCCAGCCCCAGCATTTT. The gene calls are TRBV5-1 and TRBJ1-5, with 8 bases aligning to TRBD1. Germline V lookup: CDR1 SGHRS, CDR2 YFSETQ. CDR3 length: 14 residues. J lost 7 bases, V lost 0 bases, and 3 bases had no gene match.